This is a list of T cell receptor beta chains from one sample in a study of blood T cell repertoires in COVID-19. The protocol was immunoSEQ multiplex PCR, while the TCRdb copy is restricted to in-frame clones and leaves out a portion. The table includes some 200,000 clones, around 81% detected once. Sequencing input: peripheral blood. These receptors came from a woman aged 70-85 years with acute or convalescent COVID-19. The CDR3 runs from the conserved cysteine through the conserved F or W. The D gene is left open where the match is weak. Clone size, where shown, is once, few, many, or a class for clones that have expanded.

V gene	J gene	D gene	clone size	CDR3 DNA	CDR3 protein
TRBV10-3	TRBJ1-2	TRBD1	once	TGTGCCATCAGGGACAGGGGGAACTATGGCTACACCTTC	CAIRDRGNYGYTF
TRBV5-6	TRBJ2-1	TRBD2	few	TGTGCCAGCAGCTTGGGCCTAGCGGCGGGCTCAAGCTCCTACAATGAGCAGTTCTTC	CASSLGLAAGSSSYNEQFF
TRBV5-1	TRBJ2-2	TRBD2	.	TGCGCCAGCAGCTTTTTAGCGGGAGTGAACACCGGGGAGCTGTTTTTT	CASSFLAGVNTGELFF
TRBV12-3/TRBV12-4	TRBJ1-2	.	.	TGTGCCAGCAGGGTACAGGGAGAGGATGGCTACACCTTC	CASRVQGEDGYTF
TRBV19	TRBJ2-5	.	.	TGTGCCAGTAGTTCTGACATGACGACCCAGTACTTC	CASSSDMTTQYF
TRBV29-1	TRBJ1-2	TRBD1	few	TGCAGCGTTGAAGGGACAGGGGACCAATATGGCTACACCTTC	CSVEGTGDQYGYTF
TRBV5-6	TRBJ1-2	.	.	TGTGCCAGCAGCGGAGAAGGATATGGCTACACCTTC	CASSGEGYGYTF
TRBV7-2	TRBJ1-1	.	.	TGTGCCAGCAGCCCCGGCCCAGGCACTGAAGCTTTCTTT	CASSPGPGTEAFF
TRBV5-1	TRBJ2-3	TRBD1	.	TGCGCCAGCAGCCAGACAGGGAGTAGCACAGATACGCAGTATTTT	CASSQTGSSTDTQYF
TRBV18	TRBJ1-2	.	.	TGTGCCAGCTCAACTGGGGCGCCCGCCGCTAACTATGGCTACACCTTC	CASSTGAPAANYGYTF
TRBV3-1/TRBV3-2	TRBJ2-7	.	.	TGTGCCAGCAGCACTCCCCAGGGACTCTCCTACGAGCAGTACTTC	CASSTPQGLSYEQYF
TRBV6-6	TRBJ2-7	.	.	TGTGCCAGCACGCGGGGGCCGTTCTACGAGCAGTACTTC	CASTRGPFYEQYF
TRBV29-1	TRBJ2-5	.	.	TGCAGCGTTGGGGAGGCGTTTTCGTACCAAGAGACCCAGTACTTC	CSVGEAFSYQETQYF
TRBV5-1	TRBJ2-7	TRBD2	.	TGCGCCAGCAGCCCCGCGGGGGGGACGACCTACGAGCAGTACTTC	CASSPAGGTTYEQYF
TRBV29-1	TRBJ2-5	TRBD2	.	TGCAGCGCGCCCATAGCGGGTGGGGAGACCCAGTACTTC	CSAPIAGGETQYF
TRBV30	TRBJ2-7	TRBD1	.	TGTGCCTGGACTCGACAGGGGCCTATCGGCTACGAGCAGTACTTC	CAWTRQGPIGYEQYF